This TCR beta chain was obtained from a study of T cells during gluten challenge in celiac disease (TCRdb year 2017). General notes on the study: Blood was collected at baseline, day 6 and day 14 of the challenge, whereas duodenal biopsies were collected at baseline and day 14. On the Illumina MiSeq, paired-end 250 bp sequencing was performed for single-cell libraries and paired-end 300 bp sequencing was performed for bulk libraries. Paper-wide results and their limitations: Clonal expansion rose on day 6, as shown by reduced sample-corrected Shannon diversity of circulating gluten-specific T cells. In roughly seven patients, roughly 12-44% of single-cell TCR-alpha/beta clonotypes seen at the latest time point had also been present at baseline, compared with about 51-56% in the bulk data. Challenge samples were subjected to bulk sequencing for only 2 patients with many gluten-specific T cells. Circulating gluten-specific T cells peaked on day 6, and the day-6 repertoire appeared to consist largely of expanded preexisting memory clonotypes.

This clonotype is termed medium-sized (0.01 to 0.1%). No clone much larger than this one lies a single base away; base qualities are absent. The junction carries 6 bases between V and J, which are trimmed by 2 bases and 0 bases respectively. Reading the germline V gene gives CDR1 SGHRS and CDR2 YFSETQ. The CDR3 runs 15 amino acids, cysteine and phenylalanine included. Solely the CDR3 DNA is kept, with 45 bases framed from the first base. Receptors were amplified or captured by 5' RACE. TCRdb records Illumina MiSeq as the sequencer. A modified SMART protocol was used for preparation of bulk TCR libraries. Turning to the authors' computational methods: Reads were preprocessed with selected pRESTO steps, and V, D, J genes and CDR3 junctions were assigned with IMGT/HighV-QUEST. A bulk sequence was kept only when it showed up in at least two replicates with 10 or more cumulative reads. In samples with more than 20 cells, repertoire diversity was estimated using an undersampling-corrected Shannon index. TCRdb's own reprocessing of the public reads used fastp at Q25 and MiXCR and kept productive beta chains. Rows are combined by CDR3 protein, so each entry shows the most common genes and DNA. The V and J calls were determined by TCRdb, not by the authors. This sample lists around 300 distinct CDR3 sequences; over 7.5% were detected once. The biggest ten clones account for less than 75% of the sample.

Blood cells were gated as tetramer-binding CD4+ effector-memory gut-homing T cells defined as CD3+, CD45RA-, CD62L- and integrin beta7+, with lineage markers excluded. Patients with treated celiac disease who followed a gluten-free diet went through a 14-day oral dietary gluten challenge so that recall of gluten-specific T cells could be studied. Sorting was done on an Aria II cell sorter as single cells, plus in bulk whenever tetramer-positive cells were relatively numerous. Before staining, peripheral blood mononuclear cells were isolated using Ficoll density gradient centrifugation and then cryopreserved. Before tetramer-binding CD4+ T cells were sorted, thawed cells were stained with a pool of PE-conjugated HLA-DQ:gluten tetramers presenting immunodominant gluten epitopes. Following HLA-DQ:gluten tetramer staining, tetramer-based enrichment was performed on blood samples.

The chain is encoded by TRBV5-1 joined to TRBJ2-6, with the D gene not clear enough to name. The sequenced sample was gluten-specific CD4+ T cells sorted from blood using tetramers, obtained at baseline or on day 6, 14 or 28 of gluten challenge (not recorded which). The clonotype comes from a male donor with celiac disease. CDR3 loop: CASSFSLSGANVLTF. The nucleotides are TGCGCCAGCAGCTTCTCGCTCTCTGGGGCCAACGTCCTGACTTTC. With all but the CDR3 taken from the reference TRBV5-1 and TRBJ2-6 genes, the full variable domain is: KAGVTQTPRYLIKTRGQQVTLSCSPISGHRSVSWYQQTPGQGLQFLFEYFSETQRNKGNFPGRFSGRQFSNSRSEMNVSTLELGDSALYLCASSFSLSGANVLTFGAGSRLTVL.